One and the same sample provided the 2 T cell receptor beta chains below, sequenced in a study of shared T cell receptors in the human thymus. Measured with immunoSEQ multiplex PCR; TCRdb has only the in-frame clones, and not every one. The data show roughly 550,000 clones, approximately 78% seen once. The data also belong to a second study, concerning human thymus T cells.

The sequenced sample consisted of thymocytes. The receptors come from a boy younger than two with a congenital heart defect.

This chain links TRBV6-1 with TRBJ1-5, with 7 bases identical to TRBD1. Germline CDR1 reads MNHNS; CDR2 reads SASEGT. V dropped 0 bases and J dropped 2; count of bases not matched to a gene: 4. This CDR3 region has 16 residues. The CDR3 region is CASSEAGTDGNQPQHF. DNA of the CDR3: TGTGCCAGCAGTGAAGCCGGGACAGATGGCAATCAGCCCCAGCATTTT.

This rearrangement joins TRBV15 to TRBJ2-7, with 11 positions matching TRBD2. V shed 0 bases and J 3 bases; nucleotides not matched to a gene: 4. CDR1 LNHNV and CDR2 YYDKDF come from the germline V gene (reference sequence). The CDR3 runs 16 residues. The CDR3, as DNA: TGTGCCACCAGCAGAGAAGGGGGGACTAGCGGCTACGAGCAGTACTTC. Translation gives CATSREGGTSGYEQYF.